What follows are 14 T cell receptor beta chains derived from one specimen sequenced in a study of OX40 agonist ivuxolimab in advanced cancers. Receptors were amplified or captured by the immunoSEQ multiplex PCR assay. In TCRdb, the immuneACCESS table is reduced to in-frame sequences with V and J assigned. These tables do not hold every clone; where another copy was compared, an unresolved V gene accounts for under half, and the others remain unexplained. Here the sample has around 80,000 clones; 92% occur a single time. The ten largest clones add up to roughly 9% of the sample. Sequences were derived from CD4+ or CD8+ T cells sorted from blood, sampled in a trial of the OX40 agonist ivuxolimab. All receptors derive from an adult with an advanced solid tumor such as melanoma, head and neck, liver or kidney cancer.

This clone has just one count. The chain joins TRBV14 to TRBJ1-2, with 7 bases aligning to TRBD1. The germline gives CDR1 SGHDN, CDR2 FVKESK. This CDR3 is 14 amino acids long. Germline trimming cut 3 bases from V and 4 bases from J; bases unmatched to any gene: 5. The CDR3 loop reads CASSHYGQVYGYTF. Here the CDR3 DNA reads TGTGCCAGCAGCCACTACGGACAGGTCTATGGCTACACCTTC.

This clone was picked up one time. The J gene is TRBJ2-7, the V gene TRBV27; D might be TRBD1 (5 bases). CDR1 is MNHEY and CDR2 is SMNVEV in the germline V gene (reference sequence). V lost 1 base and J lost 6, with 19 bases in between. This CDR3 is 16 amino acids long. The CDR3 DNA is TGTGCCAGCAGTTTATACCCGGAAGAAGGGGCGGTCGAGCAGTACTTC. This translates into CASSLYPEEGAVEQYF.

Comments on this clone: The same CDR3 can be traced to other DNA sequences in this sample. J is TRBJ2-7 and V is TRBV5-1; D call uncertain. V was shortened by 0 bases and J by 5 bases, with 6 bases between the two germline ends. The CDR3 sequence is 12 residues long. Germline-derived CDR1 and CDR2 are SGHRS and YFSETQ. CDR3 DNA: TGCGCCAGCAGCTTGGGTGTCGACGAGCAGTACTTC. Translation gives CASSLGVDEQYF. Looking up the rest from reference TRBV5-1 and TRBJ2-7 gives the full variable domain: KAGVTQTPRYLIKTRGQQVTLSCSPISGHRSVSWYQQTPGQGLQFLFEYFSETQRNKGNFPGRFSGRQFSNSRSEMNVSTLELGDSALYLCASSLGVDEQYFGPGTRLTVT.

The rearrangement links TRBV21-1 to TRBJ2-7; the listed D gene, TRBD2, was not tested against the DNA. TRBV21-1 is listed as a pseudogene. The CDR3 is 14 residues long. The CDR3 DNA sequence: TGTGCCAGGGATTTAGCGGAAAGCTCCTACGAGCAGTACTTC. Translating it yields CARDLAESSYEQYF.

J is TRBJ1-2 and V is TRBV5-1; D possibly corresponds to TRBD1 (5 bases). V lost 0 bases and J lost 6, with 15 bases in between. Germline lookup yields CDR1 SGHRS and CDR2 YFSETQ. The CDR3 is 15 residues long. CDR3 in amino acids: CASSLAWDGLDGYTF. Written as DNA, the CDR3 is TGCGCCAGCAGCTTGGCTTGGGACGGGTTAGATGGCTACACCTTC.

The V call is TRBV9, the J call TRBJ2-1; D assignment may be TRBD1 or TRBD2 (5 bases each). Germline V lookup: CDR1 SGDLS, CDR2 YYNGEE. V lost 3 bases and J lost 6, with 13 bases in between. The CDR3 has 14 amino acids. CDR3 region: CASSGGADFNEQFF. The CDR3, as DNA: TGTGCCAGCAGCGGAGGGGCAGATTTCAATGAGCAGTTCTTC. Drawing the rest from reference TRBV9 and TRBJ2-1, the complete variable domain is DSGVTQTPKHLITATGQRVTLRCSPRSGDLSVYWYQQSLDQGLQFLIQYYNGEERAKGNILERFSAQQFPDLHSELNLSSLELGDSALYFCASSGGADFNEQFFGPGTRLTVL.

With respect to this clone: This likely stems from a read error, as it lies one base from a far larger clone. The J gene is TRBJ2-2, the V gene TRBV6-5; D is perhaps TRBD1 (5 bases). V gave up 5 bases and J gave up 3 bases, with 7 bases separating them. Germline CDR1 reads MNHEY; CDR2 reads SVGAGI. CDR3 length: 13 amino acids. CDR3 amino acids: CASSARDTGELFF. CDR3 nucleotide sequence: TGTGCCAGCAGTGCCAGGGACACCGGGGAGCTGTTTTTT.

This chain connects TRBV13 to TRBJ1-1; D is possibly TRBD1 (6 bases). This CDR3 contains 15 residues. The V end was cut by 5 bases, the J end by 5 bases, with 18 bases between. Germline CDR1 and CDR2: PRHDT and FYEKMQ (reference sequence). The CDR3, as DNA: TGTGCCAGCAGCCCGGAGGGGGGCTGGAAGACTGAAGCTTTCTTT. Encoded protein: CASSPEGGWKTEAFF.

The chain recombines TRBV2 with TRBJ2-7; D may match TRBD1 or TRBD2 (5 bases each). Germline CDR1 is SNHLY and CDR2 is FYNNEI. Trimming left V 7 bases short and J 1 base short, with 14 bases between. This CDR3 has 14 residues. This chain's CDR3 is CASIGGGESYEQYF. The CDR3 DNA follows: TGTGCCAGCATTGGGGGTGGGGAGTCCTACGAGCAGTACTTC.

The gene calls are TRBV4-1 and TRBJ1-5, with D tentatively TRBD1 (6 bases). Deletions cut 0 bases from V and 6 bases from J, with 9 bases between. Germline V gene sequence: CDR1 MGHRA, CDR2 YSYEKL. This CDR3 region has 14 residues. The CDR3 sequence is CASSQDPGAQPQHF. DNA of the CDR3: TGCGCCAGCAGCCAAGATCCGGGGGCTCAGCCCCAGCATTTT.

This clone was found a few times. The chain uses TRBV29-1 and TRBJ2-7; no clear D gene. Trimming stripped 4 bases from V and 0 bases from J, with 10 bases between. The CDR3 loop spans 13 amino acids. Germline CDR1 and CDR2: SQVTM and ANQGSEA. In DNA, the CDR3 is TGCAGCGTTGTGGACGGCACCTCCTACGAGCAGTACTTC. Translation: CSVVDGTSYEQYF.

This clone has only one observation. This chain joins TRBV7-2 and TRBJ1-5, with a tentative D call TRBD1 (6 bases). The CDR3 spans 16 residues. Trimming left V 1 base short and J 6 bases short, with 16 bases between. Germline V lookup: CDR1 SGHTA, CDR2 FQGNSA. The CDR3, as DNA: TGTGCCAGCAGCTTAGGTGGCAGGGGAACGAGTCAGCCCCAGCATTTT. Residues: CASSLGGRGTSQPQHF.

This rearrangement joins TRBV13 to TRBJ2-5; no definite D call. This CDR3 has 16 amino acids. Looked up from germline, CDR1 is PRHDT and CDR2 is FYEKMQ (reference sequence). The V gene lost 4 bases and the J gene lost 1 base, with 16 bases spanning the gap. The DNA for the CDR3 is TGTGCCAGCAGCTCGTTCCGCACAACTACCCAAGAGACCCAGTACTTC. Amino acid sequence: CASSSFRTTTQETQYF.

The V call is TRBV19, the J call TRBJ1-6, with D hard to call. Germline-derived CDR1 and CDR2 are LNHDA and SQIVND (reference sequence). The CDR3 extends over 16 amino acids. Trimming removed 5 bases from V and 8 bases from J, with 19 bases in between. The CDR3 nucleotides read TGTGCCAGTAGTTTGCCCCTCGGTCGGACCGATTCACCCCTCCACTTT. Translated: CASSLPLGRTDSPLHF.